The 20 T cell receptor beta chains presented below share a single source sample, sequenced in a study of OX40 agonist ivuxolimab in advanced cancers. Profiled with immunoSEQ multiplex PCR; TCRdb holds only in-frame clones, not every one. The table lists about 70,000 clones, roughly 89% of them singletons. The sample consisted of CD4+ or CD8+ T cells sorted from blood, taken in a trial of the OX40 agonist ivuxolimab. These receptors were obtained from an adult with an advanced solid tumor such as melanoma, head and neck, liver or kidney cancer.

This clone showed up just once. J is TRBJ2-7 and V is TRBV11-3, with unresolved D. The CDR3 totals 13 residues. V was clipped by 4 bases and J by 2 bases, with 9 bases between them. Germline CDR1 reads SGHNT; CDR2 reads YENEEA. CDR3 in amino acids: CASSSDGPYEQYF. In DNA, the CDR3 is TGTGCCAGCAGCTCAGACGGACCCTACGAGCAGTACTTC.

This clone was picked up one time. The V gene is TRBV5-4, the J gene TRBJ2-5; 10 positions agree with TRBD1. The CDR3 has 15 amino acids. The V segment lost 4 bases and the J segment 5 bases; nucleotides outside the gene matches: 8. Germline V CDR1 and CDR2: SGHNT, YYREEE (reference sequence). The CDR3: CASSTDRGRMETQYF. The CDR3 bases are TGTGCCAGCAGCACCGACAGGGGGCGCATGGAGACCCAGTACTTC.

V usage is TRBV19 and J usage is TRBJ2-6; D gene unclear. The CDR3 has 14 amino acids. V lost 7 bases, J lost 0 bases, and 7 bases lay in between. The germline gives CDR1 LNHDA, CDR2 SQIVND (reference sequence). CDR3 residues: CASIARSGANVLTF. The CDR3 DNA is TGTGCCAGTATCGCCCGCTCTGGGGCCAACGTCCTGACTTTC.

This chain links TRBV30 with TRBJ2-1; the D is unclear. Looked up from germline, CDR1 is GTSNPN and CDR2 is SVGIG (reference sequence). The CDR3 is 15 residues long. V lost 0 bases to trimming and J lost 9 bases, with 18 bases between them. CDR3 DNA: TGTGCCTGGAGTGTTGTAGGGTACGTGCCAGGTGAGCAGTTCTTC. The encoded protein is CAWSVVGYVPGEQFF.

V usage is TRBV7-6 and J usage is TRBJ2-5, with TRBD1 matching 9 bases. The CDR3 spans 15 residues. The junction had 7 bases not matched to a gene; V was cut back by 3 bases and J by 5 bases. CDR1 is SGHVS and CDR2 is FNYEAQ in the germline V gene. The CDR3 coding sequence is TGTGCCAGCAGCTTTGGGACAGGGAGCCGGGAGACCCAGTACTTC. Amino acid sequence: CASSFGTGSRETQYF.

Worth noting for this clone: Since no conserved phenylalanine or tryptophan closes the CDR3, a read error is the likely cause. Because the CDR3's place on the DNA is in doubt, the DNA is left out and the CDR3 is given as listed by TCRdb. The chain uses TRBV19 and TRBJ2-3; the table calls TRBD2, which could not be checked here. The germline gives CDR1 LNHDA, CDR2 SQIVND (reference sequence). The CDR3 numbers 10 amino acids, ends counted. The CDR3 reads CASSITGLAG.

Points on this clone: Other DNA sequences in the sample encode the same CDR3. The J gene is TRBJ1-2, the V gene TRBV6-6; D not certain. This CDR3 is 13 amino acids long. V was pared by 2 bases and J by 4 bases, with 8 bases between. Germline V gives CDR1 MNHNY, CDR2 SVGAGI (reference sequence). The CDR3 coding sequence is TGTGCCAGCAGTTACGAGGGTGGCTATGGCTACACCTTC. Translating gives CASSYEGGYGYTF.

The rearrangement links TRBV6-5 to TRBJ1-2; 7 bases line up with TRBD1. V gave up 6 bases and J gave up 13 bases; unmatched junction bases: 14. CDR1 MNHEY and CDR2 SVGAGI come from the germline V gene. There are 13 residues in the CDR3. The DNA of the CDR3 is TGTGCCAGCAGGGGAACGACAGGGTCGTGGTTCACCTTC. Protein sequence: CASRGTTGSWFTF.

This rearrangement joins TRBV10-3 to TRBJ1-6; D is ambiguous. The V end lost 0 bases, the J end lost 7 bases, and 10 bases lay between the germline ends. The CDR3 is 15 amino acids. In germline, CDR1 is ENHRY, CDR2 SYGVKD. CDR3 DNA sequence: TGTGCCATCAGTGAGTCAAACAGTGAGAATTCACCCCTCCACTTT. This sequence encodes CAISESNSENSPLHF.

This clone was detected only a few times. This chain connects TRBV6-5 to TRBJ1-1; D is ambiguous. Deletions cut 4 bases from V and 7 bases from J, with 10 bases between. Per germline, CDR1 MNHEY and CDR2 SVGAGI. The CDR3 spans 12 residues. In nucleotides, the CDR3 is TGTGCCAGCAGTTCGCTGACCCTTGAAGCTTTCTTT. Protein product: CASSSLTLEAFF.

This clone has a single count. The V and J genes are TRBV6-1 and TRBJ1-2; D remains unclear. Trimming shortened V by 3 bases and J by 4 bases, and 9 bases separated the two germline ends. The V gene's germline CDR1 is MNHNS and CDR2 SASEGT. The length of the CDR3 is 13 residues. This CDR3 reads CASSDRSIYGYTF. CDR3 nucleotide sequence: TGTGCCAGCAGTGACCGGAGTATCTATGGCTACACCTTC.

The rearrangement joins TRBV10-1 to TRBJ2-1, with TRBD2 matching 8 bases. CDR1 and CDR2 from the germline V gene are WNHNN and SYGVQD (reference sequence). The junction had 4 bases not matched to a gene; V was cut back by 0 bases and J by 3 bases. This CDR3 is built from 16 residues. In DNA form, the CDR3 reads TGCGCCAGCAGTGAGTCGAGGCGGGGGGACTACAATGAGCAGTTCTTC. Translated, it gives CASSESRRGDYNEQFF.

The chain uses TRBV2 and TRBJ2-3; 12 nucleotides line up with TRBD2. CDR3 length equals 17 residues. Germline CDR1 SNHLY, CDR2 FYNNEI. With V trimmed by 1 base and J by 4 bases, 6 bases remained unmatched. CDR3 coding DNA: TGTGCCAGCAGTGAAGTGGCTAGCGGGGGGGCGGCAGATACGCAGTATTTT. Translated, it gives CASSEVASGGAADTQYF.

The V and J genes are TRBV7-2 and TRBJ2-2; a possible D gene is TRBD2 (6 bases). The ends were cut back, 2 bases at V and 1 base at J, with 14 bases in the middle. The CDR3 loop spans 17 amino acids. The germline V gene has CDR1 SGHTA and CDR2 FQGNSA. The CDR3 reads CASSLRRARGNTGELFF. CDR3 coding DNA: TGTGCCAGCAGCTTAAGGCGTGCGCGGGGGAACACCGGGGAGCTGTTTTTT.

The chain recombines TRBV11-2 with TRBJ1-1, with D maybe TRBD1 (6 bases). The CDR3 is 12 residues long. Trimming removed 5 bases at V and 8 bases at J, with 12 bases between. Germline V gene lookup returns CDR1 SGHAT and CDR2 FQNNGV. DNA of the CDR3: TGTGCCAGCAGCCGCGAAAGGGGGGAAGCTTTCTTT. Protein product: CASSRERGEAFF.

This sequence joins TRBV5-6 and TRBJ1-6, with D possibly TRBD1 on 6 matching bases. The V end was cut by 5 bases, the J end by 5 bases, with 11 bases between. This CDR3 has 14 amino acids. CDR1 and CDR2 from the germline V gene are SGHDT and YYEEEE. In DNA form, the CDR3 reads TGTGCCAGCAGGCGGGGGGCCAATAATTCACCCCTCCACTTT. Its protein is CASRRGANNSPLHF.

This chain uses TRBV9 with TRBJ1-6, with 7 bases that match TRBD1. The V gene end was trimmed by 2 bases and the J gene end by 6 bases; junction bases not matched to a gene: 8. CDR1 is SGDLS and CDR2 is YYNGEE in the germline V gene. This CDR3 has 16 residues. The CDR3 protein is CASSVSDRPSNSPLHF. The CDR3 DNA reads as TGTGCCAGCAGCGTCTCGGACAGGCCTTCTAATTCACCCCTCCACTTT.

This clone occurred a few times. The chain couples TRBV19 to TRBJ1-4; D is undetermined. Germline lookup yields CDR1 LNHDA and CDR2 SQIVND (reference sequence). The V gene lost 4 bases and the J gene lost 0 bases, with 6 bases spanning the gap. This CDR3 comprises 14 residues. CDR3 amino acids: CASSTRPTNEKLFF. In nucleotides, the CDR3 is TGTGCCAGTAGTACAAGACCAACTAATGAAAAACTGTTTTTT.

The chain carries TRBV5-1 and TRBJ2-5; D possibly corresponds to TRBD2 (5 bases). The V end was cut by 5 bases, the J end by 1 base, with 9 bases between. The germline CDR1 and CDR2 sequences are SGHRS and YFSETQ. This CDR3 is 13 amino acids long. In DNA, the CDR3 is TGCGCCAGCAGTGCGGGTTTCCAAGAGACCCAGTACTTC. Translated, it gives CASSAGFQETQYF.

The chain links TRBV30 to TRBJ1-1; D call uncertain. V lost 4 bases and J lost 0, with 9 bases in between. This CDR3 contains 13 residues. Germline-derived CDR1 and CDR2 are GTSNPN and SVGIG (reference sequence). The DNA of the CDR3 is TGTGCCTGGAATAAGGGAATGAACACTGAAGCTTTCTTT. This sequence encodes CAWNKGMNTEAFF. Full variable domain (outside the CDR3, taken from reference TRBV30 and TRBJ1-1): SQTIHQWPATLVQPVGSPLSLECTVEGTSNPNLYWYRQAAGRGLQLLFYSVGIGQISSEVPQNLSASRPQDRQFILSSKKLLLSDSGFYLCAWNKGMNTEAFFGQGTRLTVV.